Following are 32 T cell receptor beta chains from one sample sequenced in a study of T cell repertoires in cytomegalovirus infection. TCRdb redid the calling of the reads with MiXCR, one entry per CDR3 protein. This sample has approximately 170,000 distinct CDR3 sequences, with roughly an eighth found just once. Material for sequencing was PBMCs. These receptors originate from a human donor in good health (CMV status not recorded). Some clones in this sample may be carry-over from other donors' samples.

V gene TRBV4-2 combines with J gene TRBJ1-3, with 12 bases fitting TRBD1. Trimming removed 3 bases from V and 0 bases from J; junction bases left unmatched: 3. The CDR3 spans 17 residues. From germline, CDR1 is LGHNA and CDR2 YNFKEQ. In nucleotides, the CDR3 is TGTGCCAGCAGCCAGAGGGACAGGGGGCTCTCTGGAAACACCATATATTTT. Amino acids: CASSQRDRGLSGNTIYF.

As regards this clonotype: A single base separates this from a much larger clone, so it may be a read error. The chain has TRBV6-2 or TRBV6-3 and TRBJ2-1; 10 bases are shared with TRBD2. The germline V gene encodes CDR1 MNHEY and CDR2 SVGEGT. This CDR3 has 15 amino acids. V was pared by 7 bases and J by 2 bases, with 5 bases of the junction left unmatched. The CDR3 coding sequence is TGTGCCAGCAACCTAGCGGGAGTCCCCTACAATGAGCAGTTCTTC. The encoded protein is CASNLAGVPYNEQFF.

The chain has TRBV28 and TRBJ1-5, with 7 nucleotides matching TRBD1. With V trimmed by 8 bases and J by 6 bases, 13 bases remained unmatched. CDR3 length equals 15 residues. Germline V gives CDR1 MDHEN, CDR2 SYDVKM. CDR3 sequence: CASGRADREGQPQHF. CDR3 bases: TGTGCCAGCGGAAGGGCAGACAGGGAAGGTCAGCCCCAGCATTTT.

The chain couples TRBV2 to TRBJ2-1; D is undetermined. The CDR3 length is 13 residues. Per germline, CDR1 SNHLY and CDR2 FYNNEI. V lost 7 bases and J 2 bases, leaving 9 bases between the germline ends. CDR3 sequence: CASIPHAYNEQFF. In DNA, the CDR3 is TGTGCCAGCATCCCCCATGCCTACAATGAGCAGTTCTTC.

This clonotype has more than one count but fewer than ten. The rearrangement uses TRBV2 and TRBJ2-3; no clear D. This CDR3 contains 15 residues. The V and J ends lost 2 bases and 0 bases respectively, with 9 bases between them. Germline CDR1 reads SNHLY; CDR2 reads FYNNEI. The CDR3 is CASSEYGGSTDTQYF. In DNA form, the CDR3 reads TGTGCCAGCAGTGAATACGGTGGAAGCACAGATACGCAGTATTTT.

At least ten counts were recorded for this clonotype. The genes are TRBV6-2 or TRBV6-3 and TRBJ2-2, with 8 bases fitting TRBD1. CDR1 is MNHEY, CDR2 SVGEGT, per germline. With V trimmed by 4 bases and J by 3 bases, 4 bases remained unmatched. This CDR3 region has 15 residues. The DNA for the CDR3 is TGTGCCAGCAGTTCGACAGGGGCTCACACCGGGGAGCTGTTTTTT. This encodes CASSSTGAHTGELFF.

This clonotype has more than one count but fewer than ten. In DNA form, the CDR3 reads TGTGCCAGCGGGAGGAGCTCCTACAATGAGCAGTTCTTC. The encoded protein is CASGRSSYNEQFF. The chain joins TRBV7-9 to TRBJ2-1, with TRBD2 as a possible D gene (6 bases). Trimming cost V 8 bases and J 0 bases, with 8 bases left between them. This CDR3 is built from 13 residues. The germline V gene encodes CDR1 SEHNR and CDR2 FQNEAQ (reference sequence).

This clonotype was counted ten times or more. V gene TRBV20-1 combines with J gene TRBJ2-5; D unclear. The CDR3 has 12 residues. Germline-derived CDR1 and CDR2 are DFQATT and SNEGSKA (reference sequence). The germline V and J ends were trimmed by 0 bases and 4 bases, with 6 bases remaining between them. CDR3 nucleotides: TGCAGTGCTAGAGACGAACGAGAGACCCAGTACTTC. Encoded protein: CSARDERETQYF.

The table lists this clonotype with many counts. V usage is TRBV7-8 and J usage is TRBJ2-5; TRBD2 matches 11 bases. J gave up 2 bases and V 3 bases, and 11 bases lay outside the gene matches. Germline-derived CDR1 and CDR2 are SGHVS and FQNEAQ. This CDR3 contains 18 residues. For the CDR3, the DNA is TGTGCCAGCAGCTTCTTTGTTAGCGGGGGGGCTGGGCAAGAGACCCAGTACTTC. Amino acid sequence: CASSFFVSGGAGQETQYF.

This clonotype was detected a few times. J is TRBJ2-1 and V is TRBV30, with TRBD1 as a possible D gene (5 bases). Trimming took 3 bases from V and 7 from J, leaving 10 bases between them. Germline V gene sequence: CDR1 GTSNPN, CDR2 SVGIG (reference sequence). This CDR3 comprises 12 residues. This chain's CDR3 is CAWRGLGNEQFF. CDR3 bases: TGTGCCTGGAGGGGGCTTGGGAATGAGCAGTTCTTC.

This clonotype turned up a few times. This chain connects TRBV15 to TRBJ2-5; D is undetermined. The CDR3 length is 17 residues. V shed 0 bases and J shed 1 base, with 15 bases lying between them. CDR1 and CDR2 from the germline V gene are LNHNV and YYDKDF (reference sequence). The CDR3 loop is CATSRELKRKTQETQYF. The CDR3 nucleotides are TGTGCCACCAGCAGAGAATTAAAAAGGAAAACCCAAGAGACCCAGTACTTC.

The chain has TRBV6-2 or TRBV6-3 and TRBJ2-3, with 8 bases that match TRBD2. The CDR3 length is 15 residues. V shed 4 bases and J 3 bases; nucleotides not matched to a gene: 6. Germline V lookup: CDR1 MNHEY, CDR2 SVGEGT. The DNA of the CDR3 is TGTGCCAGCAGTTCCCGGGGGGGCCTTACAGATACGCAGTATTTT. Translation gives CASSSRGGLTDTQYF.

This chain uses TRBV9 with TRBJ2-1; D is possibly TRBD2 (7 bases). Trimming shortened V by 4 bases and J by 4 bases, and 18 bases separated the two germline ends. This CDR3 comprises 16 residues. Germline CDR1 is SGDLS and CDR2 is YYNGEE. The DNA for the CDR3 is TGTGCCAGCAGCCCCAGAGAGGGGGGGGTATACAATGAGCAGTTCTTC. Translating gives CASSPREGGVYNEQFF.

The table lists this clonotype with many counts. The chain uses TRBV6-1 and TRBJ2-7; a possible D gene is TRBD1 (6 bases). V shed 4 bases and J shed 2 bases, with 12 bases lying between them. Germline V gene lookup returns CDR1 MNHNS and CDR2 SASEGT. The length of the CDR3 is 14 residues. CDR3 in DNA: TGTGCCAGCAGTGCCCAGGGGAGCCCCTACGAGCAGTACTTC. It is translated as CASSAQGSPYEQYF.

This clonotype was seen ten or more times. V gene TRBV11-3 combines with J gene TRBJ1-6; D gene uncertain. This CDR3 contains 13 residues. Trimming removed 0 bases from V and 8 bases from J, with 5 bases in between. The germline V gene has CDR1 SGHNT and CDR2 YENEEA. The CDR3 bases are TGTGCCAGCAGCTTAGATAGTGATTCACCCCTCCACTTT. This translates into CASSLDSDSPLHF.

The genes are TRBV28 and TRBJ2-7; no definite D call. Germline V gene data show CDR1 as MDHEN and CDR2 as SYDVKM. V was pared by 3 bases and J by 5 bases, with 11 bases between. The CDR3 loop spans 13 amino acids. CDR3 loop: CASSLVFRDEQYF. CDR3 coding DNA: TGTGCCAGCAGTTTGGTCTTCCGGGACGAGCAGTACTTC.

This clonotype occurred many times. The chain is built from TRBV15 and TRBJ2-1; 7 nucleotides line up with TRBD1. Trimming took 3 bases from V and 7 from J; bases not matched to a gene: 3. Per the germline V gene, CDR1 is LNHNV and CDR2 is YYDKDF (reference sequence). This CDR3 contains 13 residues. CDR3 loop: CATSRLQGNEQFF. CDR3 nucleotides: TGTGCCACCAGCAGGCTACAGGGGAATGAGCAGTTCTTC. Complete variable domain (other parts from reference TRBV15 and TRBJ2-1): DAMVIQNPRYQVTQFGKPVTLSCSQTLNHNVMYWYQQKSSQAPKLLFHYYDKDFNNEADTPDNFQSRRPNTSFCFLDIRSPGLGDTAMYLCATSRLQGNEQFFGPGTRLTVL.

This clonotype was observed a handful of times. The gene calls are TRBV29-1 and TRBJ2-1; tentatively, D is TRBD1 or TRBD2 (7 bases each). V was trimmed by 7 bases and J by 4 bases, leaving 20 bases between them. The germline gives CDR1 SQVTM, CDR2 ANQGSEA. This CDR3 spans 15 amino acids. CDR3 DNA: TGCAGCGGGTGGGGGGGGAGGGGGCTGTACAATGAGCAGTTCTTC. Protein sequence: CSGWGGRGLYNEQFF.

Ten or more counts support this clonotype. The chain's CDR3 is CASSLRAPTEPSYEQYF. CDR3 nucleotides: TGTGCCAGCAGCTTACGGGCCCCCACAGAGCCCTCCTACGAGCAGTACTTC. This chain connects TRBV7-2 to TRBJ2-7; D gene ambiguous. This CDR3 region has 17 residues. Germline CDR1 SGHTA, CDR2 FQGNSA. V was trimmed by 2 bases and J by 0 bases, leaving 17 bases between them. Full variable domain (remainder filled in from reference TRBV7-2 and TRBJ2-7): GAGVSQSPSNKVTEKGKDVELRCDPISGHTALYWYRQSLGQGLEFLIYFQGNSAPDKSGLPSDRFSAERTGGSVSTLTIQRTQQEDSAVYLCASSLRAPTEPSYEQYFGPGTRLTVT.

This clonotype occurred a few times. The CDR3 is CASSPRPGLAGEINEQFF. Here the CDR3 DNA reads TGTGCCAGCAGCCCCCGGCCGGGACTAGCGGGAGAGATAAATGAGCAGTTCTTC. The V call is TRBV14, the J call TRBJ2-1, with 14 bases fitting TRBD2. V lost 4 bases and J lost 7; bases outside the gene matches: 12. This CDR3 is 18 amino acids long. Germline-derived CDR1 and CDR2 are SGHDN and FVKESK.

Many counts were recorded for this clonotype. V and J are TRBV12-3 or TRBV12-4 and TRBJ2-7; D not certain. Trimming took 4 bases from V and 3 from J, leaving 10 bases between them. The CDR3 is 13 amino acids. CDR3 residues: CASSYNGLYEQYF. CDR3 in DNA: TGTGCCAGCAGTTATAACGGTCTCTACGAGCAGTACTTC.

In this sample, this clonotype turned up many times. The V and J genes are TRBV12-3 or TRBV12-4 and TRBJ2-1; TRBD2 matches 11 bases. The CDR3 contains 15 residues. V trimming: 5 bases; J trimming: 9 bases; junction bases outside the gene matches: 9. CDR3 loop: CASSISGRAPVEQFF. CDR3 DNA: TGTGCCAGCAGTATTAGCGGGAGGGCCCCAGTTGAGCAGTTCTTC.

This clonotype was seen a handful of times. The chain is built from TRBV14 and TRBJ1-1, with 7 positions matching TRBD1. Unmatched junction bases numbered 13, after V lost 5 bases and J lost 1 base. The CDR3 runs 17 residues. From germline, CDR1 is SGHDN and CDR2 FVKESK. Written as DNA, the CDR3 is TGTGCCAGCAGCTTAGAACAGGGGCGCATTGAGAACACTGAAGCTTTCTTT. Translated: CASSLEQGRIENTEAFF. Full variable domain (rest looked up from reference TRBV14 and TRBJ1-1): EAGVTQFPSHSVIEKGQTVTLRCDPISGHDNLYWYRRVMGKEIKFLLHFVKESKQDESGMPNNRFLAERTGGTYSTLKVQPAELEDSGVYFCASSLEQGRIENTEAFFGQGTRLTVV.

The chain combines TRBV30 with TRBJ2-7; the D gene is possibly TRBD2 (6 bases). V was clipped by 0 bases and J by 4 bases, with 16 bases between them. The CDR3 extends over 15 amino acids. Germline CDR1 reads GTSNPN; CDR2 reads SVGIG (reference sequence). The CDR3 sequence: CAWSVSIGSRYEQYF. The CDR3 coding sequence is TGTGCCTGGAGTGTTTCTATCGGGAGTCGTTACGAGCAGTACTTC.

This clonotype was seen at least ten times. The chain combines TRBV7-2 with TRBJ1-6, with D uncertain. Germline CDR1 and CDR2: SGHTA and FQGNSA. The ends were cut back, 2 bases at V and 4 bases at J, with 0 bases in the middle. CDR3 length: 12 amino acids. CDR3: CASSLYNSPLHF. The CDR3 bases are TGTGCCAGCAGCTTATATAATTCACCCCTCCACTTT.

This clonotype was recorded many times. This chain joins TRBV19 and TRBJ2-1; 10 positions agree with TRBD2. This CDR3 region has 19 residues. The V segment lost 3 bases and the J segment 2 bases; nucleotides outside the gene matches: 13. CDR1 LNHDA and CDR2 SQIVND come from the germline V gene (reference sequence). Written as DNA, the CDR3 is TGTGCCAGTAGTATTGATCAACTAGCGGGACAAAAACCCTACAATGAGCAGTTCTTC. Amino acid sequence: CASSIDQLAGQKPYNEQFF. Full variable domain (rest looked up from reference TRBV19 and TRBJ2-1): DGGITQSPKYLFRKEGQNVTLSCEQNLNHDAMYWYRQDPGQGLRLIYYSQIVNDFQKGDIAEGYSVSREKKESFPLTVTSAQKNPTAFYLCASSIDQLAGQKPYNEQFFGPGTRLTVL.

This clonotype was counted ten times or more. The rearrangement joins TRBV7-2 to TRBJ2-7, with D unresolved. Germline CDR1 and CDR2: SGHTA and FQGNSA. The V end lost 0 bases, the J end lost 2 bases, and 8 bases lay between the germline ends. The CDR3 extends over 14 amino acids. The CDR3 reads CASSLAALTYEQYF. The CDR3 bases are TGTGCCAGCAGCTTAGCGGCGCTTACCTACGAGCAGTACTTC.

Concerning this clonotype: Given a much more abundant clone one base away, this may be a read error. The chain links TRBV7-2 to TRBJ2-1, with D unclear. The germline CDR1 and CDR2 sequences are SGHTA and FQGNSA. The CDR3 length is 13 residues. The CDR3 nucleotides read TGTGCCAGCAGCTTAAAGACCTACAATGTGCAGTTCTTC. Translation: CASSLKTYNVQFF.

In this sample, this clonotype turned up many times. The chain recombines TRBV27 with TRBJ2-1, with D perhaps matching TRBD2 (5 bases). This CDR3 region has 13 residues. With 2 bases removed from V and 15 bases from J, the gap between germline ends came to 17 bases. The V gene's germline CDR1 is MNHEY and CDR2 SMNVEV (reference sequence). CDR3 sequence reads: CASSLPGSSQRFF. The CDR3 region has the DNA TGTGCCAGCAGTTTACCGGGGTCTTCTCAGCGGTTCTTC.

This clonotype has at least ten counts. The V call is TRBV6-6, the J call TRBJ1-1; no definite D call. The CDR3 is 13 residues long. Germline-derived CDR1 and CDR2 are MNHNY and SVGAGI (reference sequence). The V end was cut by 2 bases, the J end by 5 bases, with 9 bases between. CDR3 residues: CASSYPLRTEAFF. CDR3 in DNA: TGTGCCAGCAGTTACCCTCTACGTACTGAAGCTTTCTTT.

The rearrangement links TRBV20-1 to TRBJ2-1; the match to TRBD2 covers 9 bases. V gave up 3 bases and J gave up 6 bases; unmatched junction bases: 9. Germline values: CDR1 DFQATT, CDR2 SNEGSKA (reference sequence). The CDR3 extends over 15 amino acids. The CDR3 here is CSARIRLAGFNEQFF. The CDR3 DNA sequence: TGCAGTGCTAGGATTAGGCTAGCGGGATTCAATGAGCAGTTCTTC.

The rearrangement joins TRBV3-1 to TRBJ2-7; 9 nucleotides match TRBD2. The germline V gene has CDR1 LGHDT and CDR2 YNNKEL (reference sequence). The V and J ends lost 4 bases and 3 bases, in that order; junction bases with no gene match: 4. This CDR3 has 14 residues. The CDR3 loop reads CASSPLAGVYEQYF. CDR3 coding DNA: TGTGCCAGCAGCCCTTTAGCGGGGGTCTACGAGCAGTACTTC.